A selection of T cell receptor beta chains follows, all from one sample in a study of blood T cell repertoires in COVID-19. Sequencing was performed with immunoSEQ multiplex PCR; in TCRdb, only in-frame clones are kept and a portion is missing. The data hold 180,000 or so clones, with around 82% observed a single time. Specimen: peripheral blood. The receptors shown here come from a human donor with acute or convalescent COVID-19. The donor label of this sample is uncertain. The CDR3 runs from the conserved cysteine through the conserved F or W. The D gene is left open where the match is weak. Clone size appears in some rows only: once, few, many, or a class for an expanded clone.

clone_size: NA
v_call: TRBV20-1
d_call: NA
j_call: TRBJ2-7
cdr3_aa: CSARTSTEQYF
cdr3_nt: TGCAGTGCTAGGACTAGTACCGAGCAGTACTTC

clone_size: NA
v_call: TRBV7-3
d_call: NA
j_call: TRBJ1-1
cdr3_aa: CASSVDRNTEAFF
cdr3_nt: TGTGCCAGCAGCGTGGACAGGAACACTGAAGCTTTCTTT

clone_size: NA
v_call: TRBV7-8
d_call: TRBD1
j_call: TRBJ1-4
cdr3_aa: CASSLRDRGEKLFF
cdr3_nt: TGTGCCAGCAGCTTAAGGGACAGGGGAGAAAAACTGTTTTTT

clone_size: NA
v_call: TRBV6-6
d_call: TRBD1
j_call: TRBJ2-2
cdr3_aa: CASGTGFRELFF
cdr3_nt: TGTGCCAGCGGGACAGGGTTCAGGGAGCTGTTTTTT

clone_size: NA
v_call: TRBV2
d_call: NA
j_call: TRBJ2-1
cdr3_aa: CASSLMGGEQFF
cdr3_nt: TGTGCCAGCAGTCTAATGGGGGGAGAGCAGTTCTTC

clone_size: NA
v_call: TRBV9
d_call: TRBD1
j_call: TRBJ1-5
cdr3_aa: CASSVRRGRHQPQHF
cdr3_nt: TGTGCCAGCAGCGTGCGCAGGGGGAGGCATCAGCCCCAGCATTTT

clone_size: NA
v_call: TRBV10-3
d_call: TRBD2
j_call: TRBJ2-1
cdr3_aa: CAINSGRPYNEQFF
cdr3_nt: TGTGCCATCAATAGCGGGAGGCCCTACAATGAGCAGTTCTTC

clone_size: NA
v_call: TRBV19
d_call: NA
j_call: TRBJ1-2
cdr3_aa: CASSIGGGKGGYTF
cdr3_nt: TGTGCCAGTAGTATTGGGGGGGGCAAAGGAGGCTACACCTTC

clone_size: NA
v_call: TRBV15
d_call: TRBD1
j_call: TRBJ2-7
cdr3_aa: CATSRGTGYEQYF
cdr3_nt: TGTGCCACCAGCAGGGGGACAGGCTACGAGCAGTACTTC

clone_size: NA
v_call: TRBV7-9
d_call: NA
j_call: TRBJ1-2
cdr3_aa: CASSLALANGYTF
cdr3_nt: TGTGCCAGCAGCTTAGCCCTAGCTAATGGCTACACCTTC

clone_size: NA
v_call: TRBV5-6
d_call: TRBD1
j_call: TRBJ1-3
cdr3_aa: CASSSLRQGHSGNTIYF
cdr3_nt: TGTGCCAGCAGCTCCCTTCGACAGGGTCACTCTGGAAACACCATATATTTT

clone_size: few
v_call: TRBV5-6
d_call: NA
j_call: TRBJ1-6
cdr3_aa: CASSLTGNSPLHF
cdr3_nt: TGTGCCAGCAGCCTAACAGGGAATTCACCCCTCCACTTT

clone_size: once
v_call: TRBV9
d_call: NA
j_call: TRBJ1-1
cdr3_aa: CASSVVHQNTEAFF
cdr3_nt: TGTGCCAGCAGCGTAGTACACCAGAACACTGAAGCTTTCTTT

clone_size: NA
v_call: TRBV12-3/TRBV12-4
d_call: TRBD1
j_call: TRBJ1-2
cdr3_aa: CASRGTGNYGYTF
cdr3_nt: TGTGCCAGCAGGGGGACAGGAAACTATGGCTACACCTTC

clone_size: NA
v_call: TRBV14
d_call: NA
j_call: TRBJ1-6
cdr3_aa: CASRLTGGNSPLHF
cdr3_nt: TGTGCCAGCAGACTGACGGGAGGTAATTCACCCCTCCACTTT

clone_size: NA
v_call: TRBV7-8
d_call: TRBD1
j_call: TRBJ1-2
cdr3_aa: CASSSRDRGYGYTF
cdr3_nt: TGTGCCAGCAGCTCCCGGGACAGGGGCTATGGCTACACCTTC

clone_size: NA
v_call: TRBV4-1
d_call: TRBD2
j_call: TRBJ2-5
cdr3_aa: CASSQARGGEETQYF
cdr3_nt: TGCGCCAGCAGCCAAGCTCGGGGGGGCGAAGAGACCCAGTACTTC

clone_size: NA
v_call: TRBV14
d_call: NA
j_call: TRBJ1-2
cdr3_aa: CASSQVEAYGYTF
cdr3_nt: TGTGCCAGCAGCCAAGTTGAGGCCTATGGCTACACCTTC

clone_size: NA
v_call: TRBV20-1
d_call: NA
j_call: TRBJ2-2
cdr3_aa: CSAGDRRRNTGELFF
cdr3_nt: TGCAGTGCTGGTGACAGGAGGAGGAACACCGGGGAGCTGTTTTTT